These 2 T cell receptor beta chains originate from one sample sequenced in a study of beta chain features in type 1 diabetes. What these receptors recognize is not known. The investigators reverse transcribed all of the isolated RNA, so they sequenced expressed TCRB transcripts. This table comes from immunoSEQ multiplex PCR, and its TCRdb copy is limited to in-frame clones, with some not included. The sample includes roughly 340,000 clones, roughly 14% seen only once; the top ten take roughly 0.016%. Study conclusions and caveats: All four CD4+ subsets from Type 1 diabetes patients carried moderately but significantly shorter TCRB CDR3s.

The sequenced sample was naive CD4+ T cells from blood. Receptor source: a woman between 18 and 30 years old with type 1 diabetes.

The CDR3 bases are TGCAGTGCCGAACCGGATGAGCAGTTCTTC. This encodes CSAEPDEQFF. The V and J genes are TRBV20-1 and TRBJ2-1; D is unresolved. The V end was cut by 6 bases, the J end by 8 bases, with 8 bases between. The CDR3 has 10 amino acids. Germline-derived CDR1 and CDR2 are DFQATT and SNEGSKA (reference sequence).

The rearrangement links TRBV2 to TRBJ2-3, with TRBD1 as a possible D gene (7 bases). V was trimmed by 5 bases and J by 6 bases, leaving 15 bases between them. CDR3 length: 14 amino acids. From germline, CDR1 is SNHLY and CDR2 FYNNEI. The CDR3 DNA is TGTGCCAGCAGTCCAGGGGGGATCGACGATACGCAGTATTTT. It encodes CASSPGGIDDTQYF.